This T cell receptor (beta chain) was sequenced for a study of identical twins. V was pared by 0 bases and J by 0 bases, with 12 bases between. CDR3 length equals 15 residues. CDR1 and CDR2 (germline): DFQATT, SNEGSKA (reference sequence). TCRdb redid the calling of the 5' RACE reads with MiXCR, one entry per CDR3 protein. The data contain 500,000 or so distinct CDR3 sequences, less than 25% of them singletons. This sample was also put to use in a study of T cells expressing NK-cell markers.

The sequencing input was CD4+ T cells sorted from blood. The receptor was isolated from a woman between 18 and 29 years old in good health. The chain couples TRBV20-1 to TRBJ2-7; the D gene is possibly TRBD2 (5 bases). The CDR3 bases are TGCAGTGCTAGAGATGAAGGGAGAGGCTCCTACGAGCAGTACTTC. Its translation is CSARDEGRGSYEQYF.